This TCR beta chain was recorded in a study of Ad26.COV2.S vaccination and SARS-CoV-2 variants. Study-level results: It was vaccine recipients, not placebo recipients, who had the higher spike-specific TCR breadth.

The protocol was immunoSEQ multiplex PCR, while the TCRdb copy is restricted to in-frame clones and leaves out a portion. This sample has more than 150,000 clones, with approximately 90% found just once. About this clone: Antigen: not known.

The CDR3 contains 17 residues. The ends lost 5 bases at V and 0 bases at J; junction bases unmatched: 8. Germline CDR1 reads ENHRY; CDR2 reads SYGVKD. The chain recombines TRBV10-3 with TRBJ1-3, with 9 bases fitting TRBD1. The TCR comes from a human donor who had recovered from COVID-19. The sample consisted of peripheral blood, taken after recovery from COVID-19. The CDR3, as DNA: TGTGCCATCAGTCCTCGACAGGGGGGACACTCTGGAAACACCATATATTTT. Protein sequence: CAISPRQGGHSGNTIYF.